Presented here are 21 T cell receptor beta chains from one specimen sequenced in a study of control samples from healthy donors and cancer patients. Some clones are missing from TCRdb's copy, which holds only in-frame ones; the method was immunoSEQ multiplex PCR. The profile shows about 140,000 clones, approximately 94% of them singletons. Sequenced sample: blood. These receptors originate from a man aged 40-49 years in good health.

This sequence joins TRBV9 and TRBJ1-3; 7 positions agree with TRBD1. CDR3 length equals 16 residues. Trimming removed 0 bases from V and 5 bases from J; junction bases left unmatched: 8. Germline loops: CDR1 SGDLS, CDR2 YYNGEE. The CDR3 loop is CASSVDSQGGRNTIYF. In DNA, the CDR3 is TGTGCCAGCAGCGTAGACTCCCAGGGGGGACGAAACACCATATATTTT.

The rearrangement uses TRBV4-3 and TRBJ1-1, with D tentatively TRBD1 (5 bases). Germline V lookup: CDR1 LGHNA, CDR2 YSLEER. The length of the CDR3 is 16 residues. V lost 0 bases, J lost 4 bases, and 15 bases lay in between. DNA of the CDR3: TGCGCCAGCAGCCAAGATTCAGGGATTGTAGGCACTGAAGCTTTCTTT. Protein product: CASSQDSGIVGTEAFF.

The V and J genes are TRBV27 and TRBJ1-6, with D perhaps matching TRBD1 (6 bases). CDR3 size: 12 residues. V was trimmed by 6 bases and J by 8 bases, leaving 8 bases between them. Germline CDR1 MNHEY, CDR2 SMNVEV (reference sequence). CDR3: CASREGDSPLHF. DNA of the CDR3: TGTGCCAGCAGGGAGGGGGATTCACCCCTCCACTTT.

The chain links TRBV6-5 to TRBJ1-5, with D unclear. Deletions cut 8 bases from V and 3 bases from J, with 11 bases between. The CDR3 consists of 13 residues. From germline, CDR1 is MNHEY and CDR2 SVGAGI. DNA for the CDR3: TGTGCCAGCCGGCGATCCACCAATCAGCCCCAGCATTTT. Translation gives CASRRSTNQPQHF.

The V and J genes are TRBV24-1 and TRBJ2-3, with 8 bases fitting TRBD1. The J segment lost 3 bases and the V segment lost 3 bases, leaving 7 bases of the junction unmatched. The CDR3 totals 16 residues. Germline CDR1 is KGHDR and CDR2 is SFDVKD. The CDR3 spells CATSDRTGSPTDTQYF. In DNA, the CDR3 is TGTGCCACCAGTGATCGGACAGGGTCGCCTACAGATACGCAGTATTTT.

The rearrangement joins TRBV10-2 to TRBJ2-3; D is perhaps TRBD2 (6 bases). Germline lookup yields CDR1 WSHSY and CDR2 SAAADI. This CDR3 is 16 amino acids long. V lost 5 bases to trimming and J lost 0 bases, with 15 bases between them. The CDR3 sequence: CASSRTLATSTDTQYF. The CDR3, as DNA: TGCGCCAGCAGTCGGACCCTAGCGACTAGCACAGATACGCAGTATTTT.

V and J are TRBV6-2 or TRBV6-3 and TRBJ2-7; 8 nucleotides match TRBD1. This CDR3 contains 16 residues. V dropped 2 bases and J dropped 0; count of bases not matched to a gene: 6. Germline CDR1 MNHEY, CDR2 SVGEGT. CDR3 bases: TGTGCCAGCAGTTACGGGGACAGGACGAGCTCCTACGAGCAGTACTTC. Its translation: CASSYGDRTSSYEQYF.

The chain couples TRBV7-8 to TRBJ1-2; D is perhaps TRBD1 (5 bases). The length of the CDR3 is 15 residues. V lost 5 bases, J lost 4 bases, and 17 bases lay in between. Germline V gene sequence: CDR1 SGHVS, CDR2 FQNEAQ. The CDR3 DNA follows: TGTGCCAGCAGCAATGGCGAAAGGGGAGCCTATGGCTACACCTTC. Protein sequence: CASSNGERGAYGYTF.

The chain carries TRBV23-1 and TRBJ1-2; 7 nucleotides agree with TRBD1. TRBV23-1 has ORF status, its function being uncertain. The CDR3 has 15 amino acids. V trimming: 8 bases; J trimming: 0 bases; junction bases outside the gene matches: 9. The CDR3 region is CASDLLGQTNYGYTF. The DNA of the CDR3 is TGCGCCAGCGACCTACTGGGACAGACTAACTATGGCTACACCTTC.

The rearrangement uses TRBV9 and TRBJ2-1, with D perhaps TRBD2 (6 bases). The CDR3 has 15 amino acids. Trimming pared 3 bases from V and 5 bases from J, leaving 15 bases between. Germline V CDR1 and CDR2: SGDLS, YYNGEE. This chain's CDR3 is CASSAVGGDHNEQFF. The CDR3 region has the DNA TGTGCCAGCAGCGCCGTCGGAGGGGACCACAATGAGCAGTTCTTC. The complete variable domain, with remaining parts taken from reference TRBV9 and TRBJ2-1, reads DSGVTQTPKHLITATGQRVTLRCSPRSGDLSVYWYQQSLDQGLQFLIQYYNGEERAKGNILERFSAQQFPDLHSELNLSSLELGDSALYFCASSAVGGDHNEQFFGPGTRLTVL.

This clone occurred once. The chain has TRBV5-1 and TRBJ1-1; tentatively, D is TRBD1 (5 bases). Germline assignment: CDR1 SGHRS and CDR2 YFSETQ. The CDR3 contains 13 residues. V lost 7 bases to trimming and J lost 6 bases, with 16 bases between them. The CDR3 protein is CASRGDGLSEAFF. The CDR3 DNA sequence: TGCGCCAGCCGAGGGGACGGATTGTCTGAAGCTTTCTTT.

The chain carries TRBV21-1 and TRBJ2-6; the table names TRBD2, a call not compared with the DNA. TRBV21-1 is a known pseudogene. The CDR3 is made up of 16 amino acids. This CDR3 reads CASSSWEASGANVLTF. The CDR3 bases are TGTGCCAGCAGCAGCTGGGAGGCCTCTGGGGCCAACGTCCTGACTTTC.

The chain recombines TRBV21-1 with TRBJ1-5; TRBD1 is taken as the D call from the table, unchecked against the DNA. TRBV21-1 is labeled a pseudogene. The length of the CDR3 is 17 residues. The CDR3 protein is CASSKADRVNSNQPQHF. The CDR3, as DNA: TGTGCCAGCAGCAAAGCGGACAGGGTAAATAGCAATCAGCCCCAGCATTTT.

The chain couples TRBV4-1 to TRBJ1-3; possible D gene TRBD1, 6 bases. The CDR3 is 21 residues long. V lost 6 bases, J lost 0 bases, and 30 bases lay in between. Germline V CDR1 and CDR2: MGHRA, YSYEKL. CDR3 amino acids: CASRKVSGGRNTPPSGNTIYF. CDR3 in DNA: TGCGCCAGCAGAAAAGTAAGTGGGGGGCGAAACACCCCCCCCTCTGGAAACACCATATATTTT.

The chain carries TRBV6-5 and TRBJ2-2, with D hard to call. The CDR3 totals 15 residues. Looked up from germline, CDR1 is MNHEY and CDR2 is SVGAGI. The V and J ends lost 7 bases and 1 base respectively, with 13 bases between them. In DNA, the CDR3 is TGTGCCAGCATCTACACGGACGGGAACACCGGGGAGCTGTTTTTT. It yields the protein CASIYTDGNTGELFF.

The rearrangement links TRBV10-3 to TRBJ2-7, with TRBD2 matching 7 bases. The J segment lost 2 bases and the V segment lost 5 bases, leaving 12 bases of the junction unmatched. There are 16 residues in the CDR3. Per germline, CDR1 ENHRY and CDR2 SYGVKD. CDR3 nucleotides: TGTGCCATCAGTAAAATAGCGGGTGTCATTCCCTACGAGCAGTACTTC. Protein sequence: CAISKIAGVIPYEQYF.

This clone is a singleton in its sample. The rearrangement links TRBV18 to TRBJ1-2; D not certain. The CDR3 runs 11 residues. Trimming removed 3 bases at V and 8 bases at J, with 7 bases between. Looked up from germline, CDR1 is KGHSH and CDR2 is LQKENI. Written as DNA, the CDR3 is TGTGCCAGCTCACCCAAGGAGGGCTACACCTTC. Protein product: CASSPKEGYTF.

The gene calls are TRBV3-1 (or the pseudogene TRBV3-2) and TRBJ1-1; no clear D gene. CDR1 and CDR2 (germline): LGHDT, YNNKEL (reference sequence). This CDR3 contains 14 residues. Trimming cost V 4 bases and J 3 bases, with 12 bases left between them. The chain's CDR3 is CASSPPRKDTEAFF. CDR3 bases: TGTGCCAGCAGCCCCCCTCGAAAAGACACTGAAGCTTTCTTT.

This chain connects TRBV3-1 (or the pseudogene TRBV3-2) to TRBJ1-4; no clear D gene. The CDR3 loop spans 14 amino acids. The V gene's germline CDR1 is LGHDT and CDR2 YNNKEL (reference sequence). Trimming shortened V by 4 bases and J by 8 bases, and 14 bases separated the two germline ends. The CDR3 loop reads CASSPFQGREKLFF. DNA of the CDR3: TGTGCCAGCAGCCCCTTCCAAGGGCGGGAAAAACTGTTTTTT.

V and J are TRBV6-5 and TRBJ1-1; maybe TRBD1 (6 bases). Germline values: CDR1 MNHEY, CDR2 SVGAGI. Trimming took off 7 bases at V and 8 bases at J, with 11 bases between the two ends. CDR3 length equals 11 residues. The CDR3 region is CASIKTGEAFF. As DNA, the CDR3 is TGTGCCAGCATTAAAACAGGGGAAGCTTTCTTT.

The V and J genes are TRBV28 and TRBJ2-7, with D tentatively TRBD1 (5 bases). The V gene lost 2 bases and the J gene lost 0 bases, with 14 bases spanning the gap. CDR1 and CDR2 (germline): MDHEN, SYDVKM. The CDR3 is 16 residues long. The CDR3 loop is CASSLPDSSSSYEQYF. CDR3 coding DNA: TGTGCCAGCAGTTTACCCGACAGTTCCAGCTCCTACGAGCAGTACTTC.